The rows below give T cell receptor beta chains drawn from one sample of a study of T cells in Graves' hyperthyroidism and ophthalmopathy. Each CDR3 protein gets one entry after TCRdb re-called the multiplex PCR reads with MiXCR. Among about 180,000 distinct CDR3 sequences listed, more than 15% were seen once. The sequencing input was blood. The receptors stem from a woman aged 45-65 years with Graves' hyperthyroidism. The CDR3 runs from the conserved cysteine through the conserved F or W. The D gene is left open where the match is weak.

- | TRBV7-3 | CASSHLGGYTDTQYF
TRBD1 | TRBV5-1 | CASSFATGQGIGELFF
- | TRBV19 | CASSITQGTEAFF
- | TRBV7-8 | CASSLGSPGPEETQYF
- | TRBV19 | CASSPSDGHQRGTQYF
- | TRBV27 | CASSPLPQGGEKLFF
- | TRBV7-2 | CASSLRGGSGNQPQHF
- | TRBV3-1 | CASSQQGSLKKLFF
- | TRBV27 | CAGSSRDTQYF
- | TRBV29-1 | CRAWTPSTDTQYF
TRBD2 | TRBV12-3/TRBV12-4 | CASSLTGTSENIQYF
- | TRBV7-2 | CASSLTPPSSYNSPLHF
- | TRBV6-5 | CASSYSRGRGEAFF
- | TRBV20-1 | CSANTGSMNTEAFF
- | TRBV5-6 | CASSYNAGYEQYF
- | TRBV5-8 | CASSFRDNTDTQYF
TRBD1 | TRBV7-2 | CASSSWTGAGAQHF
- | TRBV18 | CASSPVGHPGDEQYF
- | TRBV4-3 | CASSQDSGSTDTQYF
TRBD1 | TRBV4-1 | CASSHRQGMNTEAFF
TRBD1 | TRBV7-2 | CASSRTGRGNTEAFF
- | TRBV11-2 | CASTTQGYSPLHF
TRBD2 | TRBV10-3 | CAITGTSGSSYNEQFF
- | TRBV4-3 | CASSQRGRSTGELFF
- | TRBV18 | CASTQGQGSEQYF
- | TRBV7-8 | CASSTRGDTEAFF
TRBD2 | TRBV20-1 | CSASWTSGRVYNEQFF
- | TRBV24-1 | CATSAAEQSTDTQYF
- | TRBV12-3/TRBV12-4 | CASSLRLPYEQYF
TRBD2 | TRBV20-1 | CSALRDYNNEQFF
- | TRBV7-8 | CASSRLWEKRGYNEQFF
- | TRBV9 | CASSVDGGGEQYF
TRBD1 | TRBV7-8 | CAGGDGSNQPQHF
- | TRBV2 | CASSEVSSLETQYF
TRBD2 | TRBV12-3/TRBV12-4 | CASSSSGVAGLITDTQYF
- | TRBV20-1 | CSARDRRGYTF
- | TRBV7-9 | CASSLSLRETQYF
- | TRBV5-1 | CASSQGLPTGEQFF
- | TRBV12-3/TRBV12-4 | CASNQDGLNTEAFF
TRBD1 | TRBV3-1 | CASSAPGQRRTNYGYTF
- | TRBV3-1 | CASSQVGPSGGGTQYF
- | TRBV28 | CASSKPRGLYSNQPQHF
TRBD1 | TRBV24-1 | CATGQGLGNQPQHF
TRBD1 | TRBV29-1 | CSVEVLGQGYAEAFF
TRBD1 | TRBV6-2/TRBV6-3 | CASSLLGTGVNTEAFF